This TCR beta chain was sequenced in a study of blood T cell repertoires in COVID-19. Deletions cut 3 bases from V and 4 bases from J, with 9 bases between. Germline V gene data show CDR1 as LNHDA and CDR2 as SQIVND (reference sequence). The CDR3 totals 14 residues. A single count supports this clone. Sequencing used immunoSEQ multiplex PCR; TCRdb keeps in-frame clones, though not all of them. Altogether about 170,000 clones are present, under 90% being singletons, with the ten largest covering approximately 12%. This clonotype was sampled from a man in his fifties or sixties who had recovered from COVID-19. The V call is TRBV19, the J call TRBJ2-2; D possibly corresponds to TRBD2 (6 bases). What was sequenced was PBMCs or T cells enriched from blood (not recorded which). CDR3 sequence reads: CASSMRGTTGELFF. The CDR3 DNA reads TGTGCCAGTAGTATGCGGGGCACCACCGGGGAGCTGTTTTTT.